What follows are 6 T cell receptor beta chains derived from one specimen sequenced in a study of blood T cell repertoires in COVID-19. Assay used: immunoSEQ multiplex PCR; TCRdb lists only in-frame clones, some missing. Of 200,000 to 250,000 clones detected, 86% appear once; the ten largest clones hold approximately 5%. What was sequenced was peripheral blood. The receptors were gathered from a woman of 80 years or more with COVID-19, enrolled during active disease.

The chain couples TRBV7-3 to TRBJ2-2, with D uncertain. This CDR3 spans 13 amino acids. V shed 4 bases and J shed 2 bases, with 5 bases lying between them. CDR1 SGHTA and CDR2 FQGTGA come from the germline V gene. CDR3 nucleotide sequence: TGTGCCAGCAGCTCACTAAACACCGGGGAGCTGTTTTTT. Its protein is CASSSLNTGELFF. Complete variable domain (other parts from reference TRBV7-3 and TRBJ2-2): GAGVSQTPSNKVTEKGKYVELRCDPISGHTALYWYRQSLGQGPEFLIYFQGTGAADDSGLPNDRFFAVRPEGSVSTLKIQRTERGDSAVYLCASSSLNTGELFFGEGSRLTVL.

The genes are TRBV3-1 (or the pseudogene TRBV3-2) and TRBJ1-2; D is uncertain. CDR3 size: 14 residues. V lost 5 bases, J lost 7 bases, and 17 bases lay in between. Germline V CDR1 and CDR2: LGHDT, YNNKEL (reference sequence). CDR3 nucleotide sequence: TGTGCCAGCAGCTCCCGGACTGTCCTTCGTGGCTACACCTTC. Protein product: CASSSRTVLRGYTF.

CDR3 nucleotide sequence: TGTGCCAGCAGTTTATTGGCCGCCAGTGTGCCCCAGCATTTT. It codes for CASSLLAASVPQHF. The V gene is TRBV28, the J gene TRBJ1-5; D not resolved. Germline CDR1 is MDHEN and CDR2 is SYDVKM. This CDR3 region has 14 residues. V was pared by 1 base and J by 9 bases, with 13 bases between.

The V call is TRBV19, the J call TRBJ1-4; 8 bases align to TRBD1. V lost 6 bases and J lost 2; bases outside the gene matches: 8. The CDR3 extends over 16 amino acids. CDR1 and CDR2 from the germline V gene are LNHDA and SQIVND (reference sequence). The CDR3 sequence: CASSPTQGGTNEKLFF. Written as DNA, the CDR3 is TGTGCCAGTAGCCCGACACAGGGGGGGACTAATGAAAAACTGTTTTTT.

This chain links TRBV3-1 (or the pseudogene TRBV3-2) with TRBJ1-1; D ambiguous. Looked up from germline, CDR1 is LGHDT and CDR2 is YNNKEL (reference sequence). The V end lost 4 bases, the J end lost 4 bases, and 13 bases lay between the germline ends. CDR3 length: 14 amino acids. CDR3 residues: CASSLGNRVTEAFF. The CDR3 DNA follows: TGTGCCAGCAGCCTAGGAAACCGGGTCACTGAAGCTTTCTTT.

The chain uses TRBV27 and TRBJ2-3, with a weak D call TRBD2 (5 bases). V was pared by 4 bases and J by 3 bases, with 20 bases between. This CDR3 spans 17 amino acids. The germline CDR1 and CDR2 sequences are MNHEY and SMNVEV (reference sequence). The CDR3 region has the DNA TGTGCCAGCAGTTGGACCGTGGAGGCGTTGGGAACAGATACGCAGTATTTT. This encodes CASSWTVEALGTDTQYF.